A single sample gave rise to the 24 T cell receptor beta chains below, sequenced in a study of blood T cell repertoires in COVID-19. The table came from immunoSEQ multiplex PCR; TCRdb's copy has only in-frame clones and leaves some out. The sample lists 200,000 or so clones, approximately 84% occurring once. Sequences were obtained from peripheral blood. The receptors stem from a middle-aged man with active or convalescent COVID-19.

The J gene is TRBJ2-2, the V gene TRBV2; tentative D call: TRBD1 (6 bases). V lost 6 bases and J lost 3, with 14 bases in between. CDR3 size: 15 residues. Germline lookup yields CDR1 SNHLY and CDR2 FYNNEI. The DNA for the CDR3 is TGTGCCAGCAGCGCCCATCCAGGGGACACCGGGGAGCTGTTTTTT. It specifies CASSAHPGDTGELFF.

The rearrangement uses TRBV28 and TRBJ1-5; 9 bases are a match to TRBD1. V was pared by 2 bases and J by 4 bases, with 9 bases of the junction left unmatched. CDR3 length equals 17 residues. Per germline, CDR1 MDHEN and CDR2 SYDVKM. The CDR3 is CASSLGQGMGWNQPQHF. CDR3 nucleotide sequence: TGTGCCAGCAGTTTAGGACAGGGGATGGGATGGAATCAGCCCCAGCATTTT.

V is TRBV7-6 and J is TRBJ2-3; D is possibly TRBD2 (5 bases). The germline gives CDR1 SGHVS, CDR2 FNYEAQ. Trimming took off 0 bases at V and 4 bases at J, with 11 bases between the two ends. This CDR3 region has 15 residues. CDR3 bases: TGTGCCAGCAGCTTAGCCGGGAATAGGGCAGATACGCAGTATTTT. This codes for CASSLAGNRADTQYF.

The chain recombines TRBV7-2 with TRBJ2-2; 7 positions match TRBD2. This CDR3 is built from 15 residues. J was trimmed by 0 bases and V by 5 bases; bases with no gene match: 3. The germline V gene encodes CDR1 SGHTA and CDR2 FQGNSA. The DNA for the CDR3 is TGTGCCAGCAGCCTAAGCGGGGCGAACACCGGGGAGCTGTTTTTT. Translating gives CASSLSGANTGELFF.

This clone was detected once. This chain uses TRBV27 with TRBJ2-1, with TRBD2 as a possible D gene (5 bases). Germline CDR1 reads MNHEY; CDR2 reads SMNVEV (reference sequence). With 6 bases removed from V and 0 bases from J, the gap between germline ends came to 12 bases. The CDR3 extends over 15 amino acids. The CDR3 reads CASSPFAGSYNEQFF. In nucleotides, the CDR3 is TGTGCCAGCAGCCCTTTTGCGGGCTCCTACAATGAGCAGTTCTTC.

The rearrangement joins TRBV19 to TRBJ1-5, with 8 bases identical to TRBD1. Germline trimming cut 5 bases from V and 0 bases from J; bases unmatched to any gene: 6. Looked up from germline, CDR1 is LNHDA and CDR2 is SQIVND (reference sequence). CDR3 length equals 16 residues. The CDR3 bases are TGTGCCAGTAGTCTCATGACAGGGGTTAGCAATCAGCCCCAGCATTTT. As protein: CASSLMTGVSNQPQHF.

The V call is TRBV14, the J call TRBJ2-7; 8 bases are a match to TRBD2. This CDR3 is 15 amino acids long. The junction had 8 bases not matched to a gene; V was cut back by 6 bases and J by 1 base. CDR1 is SGHDN, CDR2 FVKESK, per germline. CDR3 in amino acids: CASRLSGVESYEQYF. The CDR3 DNA reads as TGTGCCAGCAGACTTAGCGGGGTTGAATCCTACGAGCAGTACTTC.

The CDR3 region has the DNA TGTGCCAGCAGTTCAAAAAAGGGGCCCAGCGATGAGCAGTTCTTC. The encoded protein is CASSSKKGPSDEQFF. V is TRBV6-5 and J is TRBJ2-1, with a tentative D call TRBD1 (5 bases). The V end was cut by 4 bases, the J end by 8 bases, with 18 bases between. This CDR3 comprises 15 residues. In germline, CDR1 is MNHEY, CDR2 SVGAGI.

The rearrangement links TRBV6-5 to TRBJ2-2; 9 nucleotides line up with TRBD1. CDR1 is MNHEY, CDR2 SVGAGI, per germline. The trim removed 4 bases at V and 7 bases at J, leaving 1 base unmatched. The CDR3 has 13 amino acids. CDR3 sequence reads: CASSLGQGGELFF. The DNA for the CDR3 is TGTGCCAGCAGTTTGGGACAGGGCGGGGAGCTGTTTTTT.

Remarks on this clone: Within the sample, other DNA sequences also encode this same CDR3. The chain carries TRBV28 and TRBJ1-6; D uncertain. Germline CDR1 MDHEN, CDR2 SYDVKM. The ends were cut back, 3 bases at V and 7 bases at J, with 4 bases in the middle. The CDR3 runs 12 residues. In DNA form, the CDR3 reads TGTGCCAGCAGTTTTTTAAATTCACCCCTCCACTTT. Residues: CASSFLNSPLHF.

This chain connects TRBV18 to TRBJ1-2, with 7 bases lining up with TRBD1. Trimming removed 6 bases from V and 3 bases from J; junction bases left unmatched: 4. In germline, CDR1 is KGHSH, CDR2 LQKENI. The CDR3 has 13 amino acids. This CDR3 is CASSQDRDYGYTF. As DNA, the CDR3 is TGTGCCAGCTCCCAAGACAGGGACTATGGCTACACCTTC.

The chain carries TRBV7-2 and TRBJ2-7; 8 bases are shared with TRBD1. The ends lost 4 bases at V and 7 bases at J; junction bases unmatched: 9. CDR1 is SGHTA and CDR2 is FQGNSA in the germline V gene. The CDR3 is 14 amino acids. This chain's CDR3 is CASSWGTGGAEQYF. CDR3 nucleotides: TGTGCCAGCAGCTGGGGGACAGGAGGCGCTGAGCAGTACTTC.

The V and J genes are TRBV6-6 and TRBJ2-1, with 8 bases aligning to TRBD2. V lost 8 bases to trimming and J lost 8 bases; unmatched junction nucleotides: 8. Germline CDR1 reads MNHNY; CDR2 reads SVGAGI (reference sequence). The CDR3 is made up of 13 amino acids. This CDR3 is CASSAGDFDEQFF. The CDR3 DNA follows: TGTGCCAGCTCAGCGGGAGACTTCGATGAGCAGTTCTTC.

The rearrangement links TRBV5-4 to TRBJ1-2; 9 bases are a match to TRBD1. CDR3 length: 15 amino acids. CDR1 and CDR2 (germline): SGHNT, YYREEE (reference sequence). V was pared by 4 bases and J by 6 bases, with 10 bases of the junction left unmatched. The CDR3 loop is CASSPDRGMQNGYTF. CDR3 DNA sequence: TGTGCCAGCAGCCCGGACAGGGGAATGCAGAATGGCTACACCTTC.

This rearrangement joins TRBV5-6 to TRBJ1-2; D call uncertain. V was shortened by 1 base and J by 5 bases, with 12 bases between the two germline ends. The germline CDR1 and CDR2 sequences are SGHDT and YYEEEE. The CDR3 covers 14 residues. This CDR3 is CASSLRGSAYGYTF. CDR3 in DNA: TGTGCCAGCAGCTTGAGAGGCTCAGCGTATGGCTACACCTTC. Complete variable domain (other parts from reference TRBV5-6 and TRBJ1-2): DAGVTQSPTHLIKTRGQQVTLRCSPKSGHDTVSWYQQALGQGPQFIFQYYEEEERQRGNFPDRFSGHQFPNYSSELNVNALLLGDSALYLCASSLRGSAYGYTFGSGTRLTVV.

V and J are TRBV7-3 and TRBJ1-1, with D possibly matching TRBD1 (5 bases). Trimming pared 4 bases from V and 8 bases from J, leaving 14 bases between. This CDR3 is built from 13 residues. The germline gives CDR1 SGHTA, CDR2 FQGTGA. CDR3 DNA sequence: TGTGCCAGCAGCTATAGCAGGGATCTGGAAGCTTTCTTT. Translating it yields CASSYSRDLEAFF.

This clone was counted only a few times. This chain connects TRBV7-8 to TRBJ1-2; no firm D call. CDR3 length equals 13 residues. Looked up from germline, CDR1 is SGHVS and CDR2 is FQNEAQ. With 2 bases removed from V and 3 bases from J, the gap between germline ends came to 7 bases. CDR3 sequence reads: CASSLYGDYGYTF. The CDR3 DNA reads as TGTGCCAGCAGCTTATACGGGGACTATGGCTACACCTTC.

The chain recombines TRBV11-2 with TRBJ2-1, with D possibly TRBD2 on 6 matching bases. V lost 0 bases and J 9 bases, leaving 18 bases between the germline ends. The CDR3 contains 16 residues. Germline assignment: CDR1 SGHAT and CDR2 FQNNGV. CDR3 residues: CASSLDRGRPSSEQFF. DNA of the CDR3: TGTGCCAGCAGCTTAGATCGGGGGAGGCCGTCGAGTGAGCAGTTCTTC.

The chain joins TRBV5-4 to TRBJ2-1, with TRBD2 identical over 7 bases. The length of the CDR3 is 17 residues. The germline gives CDR1 SGHNT, CDR2 YYREEE (reference sequence). V was pared by 4 bases and J by 2 bases, with 12 bases of the junction left unmatched. CDR3 bases: TGTGCCAGCAGCCTTCCCCTGCGGGAGACTGCCTACAATGAGCAGTTCTTC. It encodes CASSLPLRETAYNEQFF. Full variable domain (remainder filled in from reference TRBV5-4 and TRBJ2-1): ETGVTQSPTHLIKTRGQQVTLRCSSQSGHNTVSWYQQALGQGPQFIFQYYREEENGRGNFPPRFSGLQFPNYSSELNVNALELDDSALYLCASSLPLRETAYNEQFFGPGTRLTVL.

This clone has ten or more counts. The chain employs TRBV4-1 and TRBJ1-2; TRBD1 might be the D (5 bases). Trimming left V 3 bases short and J 6 bases short, with 14 bases between. Germline V gene lookup returns CDR1 MGHRA and CDR2 YSYEKL. The CDR3 has 14 residues. In DNA form, the CDR3 reads TGCGCCAGCAGCCAGATCGGACGGGGGGATGGCTACACCTTC. Amino acid sequence: CASSQIGRGDGYTF.

The chain carries TRBV11-2 and TRBJ2-2; unclear D gene. This CDR3 region has 17 residues. V was clipped by 1 base and J by 1 base, with 13 bases between them. Germline CDR1 SGHAT, CDR2 FQNNGV. Written as DNA, the CDR3 is TGTGCCAGCAGCTTAGGCTTTGGTTGGCAGAACACCGGGGAGCTGTTTTTT. Translation gives CASSLGFGWQNTGELFF.

This clone was seen only once. V and J are TRBV7-9 and TRBJ2-3, with TRBD2 matching over 12 bases. The CDR3 runs 17 residues. Per the germline V gene, CDR1 is SEHNR and CDR2 is FQNEAQ (reference sequence). Germline trimming cut 5 bases from V and 2 bases from J; bases unmatched to any gene: 8. CDR3 in DNA: TGTGCCAGCAGCCCAAAGACTAGCGGGGGATACACAGATACGCAGTATTTT. This sequence encodes CASSPKTSGGYTDTQYF.

This clone has a handful of counts. The CDR3 DNA follows: TGCGCCAGCAGCTTGGGACAGAATAATGAAAAACTGTTTTTT. Protein: CASSLGQNNEKLFF. The chain joins TRBV5-1 to TRBJ1-4; D possibly corresponds to TRBD1 (5 bases). V was pared by 0 bases and J by 4 bases, with 7 bases between. There are 14 residues in the CDR3. CDR1 is SGHRS and CDR2 is YFSETQ in the germline V gene.

V gene TRBV6-4 combines with J gene TRBJ2-7; the match to TRBD2 covers 7 bases. The CDR3 is 14 residues long. J was trimmed by 4 bases and V by 5 bases; bases with no gene match: 8. CDR1 MRHNA and CDR2 SNTAGT come from the germline V gene. CDR3 coding DNA: TGTGCCAGCAGTCCCGGGACTACAGATTACGAGCAGTACTTC. This translates into CASSPGTTDYEQYF.